Each of the 22 T cell receptor beta chains below was sequenced from the same sample in a study of blood T cell repertoires in COVID-19. Sequencing was performed with immunoSEQ multiplex PCR; in TCRdb, only in-frame clones are kept and a portion is missing. This sample has 200,000 to 250,000 clones; approximately 85% occur once, and the top ten carry around 9.8%. The sample taken for sequencing was PBMCs or T cells enriched from blood (not recorded which). These receptors all stem from a woman between 45 and 65 years old with acute COVID-19.

The J gene is TRBJ1-4, the V gene TRBV10-2; D gene uncertain. Germline V gene data show CDR1 as WSHSY and CDR2 as SAAADI. V was cut by 3 bases and J by 8 bases, with 7 bases left in between. The CDR3 contains 12 residues. The CDR3 sequence: CASSERREKLFF. CDR3 in DNA: TGCGCCAGCAGTGAACGCAGGGAAAAACTGTTTTTT.

The rearrangement joins TRBV29-1 to TRBJ2-3; 8 bases map to TRBD1. The V gene end was trimmed by 6 bases and the J gene end by 0 bases; junction bases not matched to a gene: 5. Germline-derived CDR1 and CDR2 are SQVTM and ANQGSEA. This CDR3 region has 14 residues. CDR3 region: CSVLGTGSTDTQYF. CDR3 coding DNA: TGCAGCGTGCTCGGGACAGGAAGCACAGATACGCAGTATTTT.

The chain uses TRBV29-1 and TRBJ2-1; TRBD2 aligns across 8 bases. This CDR3 region has 15 residues. V was pared by 0 bases and J by 3 bases, with 4 bases of the junction left unmatched. CDR1 SQVTM and CDR2 ANQGSEA come from the germline V gene. The CDR3 coding sequence is TGCAGCGTTGAAGATGCGGGGGGTTACTACAATGAGCAGTTCTTC. Its protein is CSVEDAGGYYNEQFF.

This clone appeared a few times. The chain has TRBV6-2 or TRBV6-3 and TRBJ1-6; TRBD1 matches 12 bases. Germline loops: CDR1 MNHEY, CDR2 SVGEGT. There are 15 residues in the CDR3. Unmatched junction bases numbered 5, after V lost 5 bases and J lost 9 bases. CDR3 residues: CASSRGTGGFSPLHF. The CDR3 bases are TGTGCCAGCAGTCGAGGGACAGGGGGCTTTTCACCCCTCCACTTT.

CDR3 nucleotide sequence: TGTGCCAGCAGCTTAGGGAGAACAGGCGGCGAGACCCAGTACTTC. Protein sequence: CASSLGRTGGETQYF. The rearrangement links TRBV7-9 to TRBJ2-5; tentatively, D is TRBD1 (5 bases). The CDR3 is 15 amino acids. Germline V lookup: CDR1 SEHNR, CDR2 FQNEAQ (reference sequence). Trimming cost V 1 base and J 5 bases, with 14 bases left between them.

The chain uses TRBV7-2 and TRBJ2-7, with 9 nucleotides matching TRBD1. V dropped 2 bases and J dropped 2; count of bases not matched to a gene: 4. CDR3 length equals 15 residues. The V gene's germline CDR1 is SGHTA and CDR2 FQGNSA. The CDR3 DNA sequence: TGTGCCAGCAGCTTATTCCGGACAGGGGCCTACGAGCAGTACTTC. This gives the protein CASSLFRTGAYEQYF.

V gene TRBV4-1 combines with J gene TRBJ1-2; D call uncertain. V shed 0 bases and J shed 2 bases, with 7 bases lying between them. Per germline, CDR1 MGHRA and CDR2 YSYEKL. This CDR3 has 14 residues. CDR3 nucleotide sequence: TGCGCCAGCAGCCAAGAAGAGGGAAACTATGGCTACACCTTC. Its protein product is CASSQEEGNYGYTF.

The chain joins TRBV5-4 to TRBJ1-1; 8 bases align to TRBD1. The CDR3 consists of 15 residues. Per the germline V gene, CDR1 is SGHNT and CDR2 is YYREEE (reference sequence). Germline trimming cut 0 bases from V and 6 bases from J; bases unmatched to any gene: 7. CDR3 DNA sequence: TGTGCCAGCAGCTTGGGGACAGGGAGAATCGCTGAAGCTTTCTTT. Translated: CASSLGTGRIAEAFF.

The chain has TRBV7-9 and TRBJ2-2, with D possibly TRBD2 on 5 matching bases. V was clipped by 11 bases and J by 0 bases, with 16 bases between them. Germline CDR1 and CDR2: SEHNR and FQNEAQ (reference sequence). The CDR3 is made up of 15 amino acids. The CDR3 loop reads CACFAGGSNTGELFF. CDR3 bases: TGTGCCTGCTTCGCCGGCGGGTCGAACACCGGGGAGCTGTTTTTT.

The chain employs TRBV2 and TRBJ2-5; tentative D call: TRBD2 (7 bases). Looked up from germline, CDR1 is SNHLY and CDR2 is FYNNEI. V was pared by 6 bases and J by 3 bases, with 17 bases between. The CDR3 spans 15 residues. The CDR3 nucleotides read TGTGCCAGCAGCGAGTTGGGGGGGGGCAAAGAGACCCAGTACTTC. Translated: CASSELGGGKETQYF.

The rearrangement links TRBV19 to TRBJ1-2; D remains ambiguous. Looked up from germline, CDR1 is LNHDA and CDR2 is SQIVND (reference sequence). The CDR3 is made up of 14 amino acids. Trimming stripped 5 bases from V and 0 bases from J, with 10 bases between. CDR3 in amino acids: CASSPRLANYGYTF. The CDR3 DNA follows: TGTGCCAGTAGTCCCAGGTTAGCTAACTATGGCTACACCTTC.

This clone came up a few times. DNA for the CDR3: TGTGCCAGCAGCGTAGTTGGACAGGCCTCGGGTGGCTACACCTTC. This encodes CASSVVGQASGGYTF. The chain couples TRBV9 to TRBJ1-2; 7 bases match TRBD1. Germline trimming cut 0 bases from V and 7 bases from J; bases unmatched to any gene: 9. Germline loops: CDR1 SGDLS, CDR2 YYNGEE. The CDR3 extends over 15 amino acids.

This rearrangement joins TRBV18 to TRBJ1-1; a possible D gene is TRBD1 (6 bases). CDR3 length: 15 amino acids. The V gene's germline CDR1 is KGHSH and CDR2 LQKENI. V gave up 3 bases and J gave up 11 bases, with 22 bases separating them. The CDR3 DNA reads as TGTGCCAGCTCACCTCCCTCCGACAGGTACTCCCAGGCTTTCTTT. It is translated as CASSPPSDRYSQAFF. Full variable domain (remainder filled in from reference TRBV18 and TRBJ1-1): NAGVMQNPRHLVRRRGQEARLRCSPMKGHSHVYWYRQLPEEGLKFMVYLQKENIIDESGMPKERFSAEFPKEGPSILRIQQVVRGDSAAYFCASSPPSDRYSQAFFGQGTRLTVV.

The genes are TRBV7-2 and TRBJ1-2; D may be TRBD1 (5 bases). The germline V and J ends were trimmed by 7 bases and 4 bases, with 19 bases remaining between them. Germline CDR1 and CDR2: SGHTA and FQGNSA. The CDR3 covers 15 residues. Here the CDR3 reads CASTPEGLKVYGYTF. The CDR3 region has the DNA TGTGCCAGCACCCCCGAGGGACTGAAAGTCTATGGCTACACCTTC.

The V call is TRBV5-6, the J call TRBJ2-1, with TRBD1 matching 8 bases. V dropped 4 bases and J dropped 4; count of bases not matched to a gene: 10. Looked up from germline, CDR1 is SGHDT and CDR2 is YYEEEE. The CDR3 has 16 residues. CDR3 sequence (DNA): TGTGCCAGCAGCACCCAAGGCAGGGGGCCTTACAATGAGCAGTTCTTC. Translating it yields CASSTQGRGPYNEQFF.

This chain joins TRBV7-2 and TRBJ2-3, with 10 bases fitting TRBD2. With V trimmed by 6 bases and J by 12 bases, 12 bases remained unmatched. This CDR3 spans 14 amino acids. In germline, CDR1 is SGHTA, CDR2 FQGNSA. The DNA of the CDR3 is TGTGCCAGCAGTCAAACTACTAGCGGGGCCGCCCAGTATTTT. It is translated as CASSQTTSGAAQYF.

V and J are TRBV6-2 or TRBV6-3 and TRBJ1-5; TRBD1 matches at 10 bases. The CDR3 has 16 residues. Germline-derived CDR1 and CDR2 are MNHEY and SVGEGT. The ends lost 5 bases at V and 5 bases at J; junction bases unmatched: 9. CDR3 loop: CASSPGQGTTYQPQHF. CDR3 in DNA: TGTGCCAGCAGTCCGGGACAGGGGACAACTTATCAGCCCCAGCATTTT.

The count of this clone is one. The rearrangement uses TRBV5-8 and TRBJ2-1, with 12 positions matching TRBD2. Germline values: CDR1 SGHTS, CDR2 YDEGEE. V was pared by 4 bases and J by 4 bases, with 3 bases of the junction left unmatched. The CDR3 has 15 amino acids. The CDR3 loop reads CASSLGLAGYNEQFF. CDR3 sequence (DNA): TGTGCCAGCAGCCTCGGACTAGCGGGATACAATGAGCAGTTCTTC.

The chain couples TRBV27 to TRBJ1-2; 10 bases line up with TRBD1. V lost 3 bases to trimming and J lost 6 bases; unmatched junction nucleotides: 4. Germline CDR1 and CDR2: MNHEY and SMNVEV (reference sequence). This CDR3 is 14 amino acids long. The CDR3 here is CASSLVGTGDGYTF. The CDR3 region has the DNA TGTGCCAGCAGTTTGGTTGGGACAGGGGATGGCTACACCTTC.

CDR3 in amino acids: CASSYGQAISGNTIYF. The CDR3 DNA sequence: TGTGCCAGCAGTTACGGACAGGCGATCTCTGGAAACACCATATATTTT. V gene TRBV6-2 or TRBV6-3 combines with J gene TRBJ1-3, with 7 bases that match TRBD1. J lost 0 bases, V lost 2 bases, and 4 bases had no gene match. Per the germline V gene, CDR1 is MNHEY and CDR2 is SVGEGT. This CDR3 is 16 amino acids long.

The CDR3 protein is CASSPPYLYEQYF. The CDR3 DNA reads TGTGCCAGCAGCCCCCCCTACTTATACGAGCAGTACTTC. The chain has TRBV11-2 and TRBJ2-7; D is ambiguous. The germline V gene has CDR1 SGHAT and CDR2 FQNNGV. Trimming cost V 5 bases and J 4 bases, with 12 bases left between them. There are 13 residues in the CDR3.

This chain joins TRBV6-5 and TRBJ2-7, with 7 bases aligning to TRBD1. CDR3 length: 13 residues. Trimming cost V 8 bases and J 7 bases; bases outside gene matches: 11. CDR1 and CDR2 (germline): MNHEY, SVGAGI. CDR3 region: CASHHAQGREQYF. CDR3 DNA sequence: TGTGCCAGCCATCATGCACAGGGGCGGGAGCAGTACTTC.